The rows below give T cell receptor beta chains drawn from one sample of a study of blood T cells in healthy people across ages. In TCRdb, the 5' RACE reads were re-called with MiXCR into one record per CDR3 protein. The sample has 550,000 to 600,000 distinct CDR3 sequences, about 25% seen once. Specimen: blood. These TCRs come from a woman aged 70-85 years in good health. Both conserved end residues are part of each CDR3. A D gene is named only where the DNA matches it firmly. Clone size, where shown, is once, few, many, or a class for clones that have expanded.

v_gene,d_gene,abundance,CDR3aa
TRBV7-2,NA,NA,CASSLEGAPVGQFF
TRBV5-1,TRBD1,few,CASSLGTGGSVSMNTEAFF
TRBV12-5,TRBD1,few,CASGPGGSNEKLFF
TRBV7-3,NA,NA,CASSFGGGDYNEQFF
TRBV9,TRBD1,NA,CASSPGQGAAWRAQETQYF
TRBV20-1,TRBD2,few,CSATLAVQETQYF
TRBV12-3/TRBV12-4,NA,few,CASSPTTSPDEQYF
TRBV4-3,TRBD2,NA,CASSQDRQRGEQYF
TRBV7-2,NA,NA,CASSSASTGPYEQYF
TRBV5-1,NA,NA,CASSSGRSGDEKLFF
TRBV6-5,NA,few,CASSYSPGVKAKNIQYF
TRBV5-1,NA,NA,CASSPQGLSGNTIYF
TRBV2,NA,few,CASSPDRATNEKLFF
TRBV20-1,TRBD1,NA,CSATTGGAPYGYTF
TRBV5-6,TRBD1,NA,CASSLWQGAAGELFF
TRBV20-1,TRBD1,NA,CSARETGTDTKLFF
TRBV10-3,NA,NA,CAISGPPRDIQYF
TRBV20-1,NA,few,CSAHRTNTEAFF
TRBV12-3/TRBV12-4,NA,NA,CARNLVGLLLEQFF
TRBV12-3/TRBV12-4,NA,NA,CASSLTRENTEAFF
TRBV11-2,NA,NA,CASTLDTKTEAFF
TRBV28,NA,NA,CASSFVNSYEQYF
TRBV30,TRBD1,NA,CAWQWTGMNTEAFF
TRBV28,NA,few,CAIGVGANVLTF
TRBV9,NA,few,CAAGCGGRAKNIQYF
TRBV29-1,NA,NA,CSVEGLHTDTQYF
TRBV2,NA,NA,CASKEGYETQYF
TRBV4-2,NA,few,CASSHSGMEETQYF
TRBV5-1,TRBD2,few,CASSLARAGGYNEQFF
TRBV5-5,NA,few,CASSLRGLEQFF
TRBV7-8,TRBD1,NA,CASSRDRQETRYF
TRBV18,NA,few,CASSHYAGELFF
TRBV4-2,TRBD1,few,CASSDGQGGYQPQHF
TRBV5-1,TRBD2,few,CASSLGLAGLNEQYF
TRBV21-1,NA,few,CASSKGPHSNQPQHF
TRBV14,TRBD2,NA,CASSLTSGDTQYF
TRBV20-1,NA,NA,CSAERRESDDYGYTF
TRBV29-1,TRBD1,NA,CSGGDSANYGYTF
TRBV25-1,TRBD2,NA,CASSLTSGAHRDTQYF
TRBV2,NA,NA,CARKAGTDTQYF
TRBV20-1,TRBD2,NA,CSAPSGGAADTQYF
TRBV12-3/TRBV12-4,NA,NA,CASSLQERQTQYF
TRBV7-9,NA,NA,CASSPDSFNGLEQYF
TRBV4-3,NA,NA,CASSQDGFTNEKLFF
TRBV7-2,NA,few,CASSFLGLSYEQYF
TRBV18,TRBD1,few,CASSPPGQGAPQYF
TRBV30,NA,NA,CACRRDTQETQYF
TRBV18,NA,few,CASSPGLDNYGYTF
TRBV7-3,NA,NA,CASSLRAAVGTEAFF
TRBV10-3,NA,few,CAIRQAVGTDTQYF
TRBV4-2,NA,few,CASSQGDQETQYF
TRBV6-5,TRBD2,few,CASSLLAGVSNEQFF
TRBV4-2,NA,few,CASSQGDNRNEKLFF
TRBV3-1,NA,NA,CASNRESYNSPLHF